One T cell receptor beta chain is described in this entry. This sample stems from a study of blood T cell repertoires in COVID-19. Sequenced by immunoSEQ multiplex PCR; TCRdb stores in-frame clones only, minus some. This table holds roughly 100,000 clones, more than 75% found once. This sequence originates from a middle-aged man with active or convalescent COVID-19. Sequencing input: peripheral blood.

The CDR3 region has the DNA TGCGCCAGCAGCTTGGAGTCCGGGAGCTCTGGAAACACCATATATTTT. This translates into CASSLESGSSGNTIYF. This chain connects TRBV5-1 to TRBJ1-3; D gene uncertain. V shed 0 bases and J shed 0 bases, with 10 bases lying between them. This CDR3 is built from 16 residues. Looked up from germline, CDR1 is SGHRS and CDR2 is YFSETQ.